The rows below give T cell receptor beta chains drawn from one sample of a study of cytomegalovirus exposure and HLA in healthy donors. Data came from immunoSEQ multiplex PCR; TCRdb stores just in-frame clones and leaves some out. The profile covers about 180,000 clones, with 70% to 80% appearing a single time and 3.7% taken by the ten largest. The sample consisted of PBMCs. The source is a woman aged 55-70 years in good health and CMV-seropositive. Each CDR3 is given with its conserved first and last residue. D genes are given only for firm matches. Clone size is shown for a subset of rows, as once, few, many or a class of expanded clone.

cdr3_nt: TGTGCCAGCAGTATCGGGACAGGCAATTCACCCCTCCACTTT
cdr3_aa: CASSIGTGNSPLHF
v_call: TRBV27
j_call: TRBJ1-6
d_call: TRBD1
clone_size: .
cdr3_length: 14

cdr3_nt: TGTGCCAGCAGCTCCCCGGGACTAGCGGGGAACACCGGGGAGCTGTTTTTT
cdr3_aa: CASSSPGLAGNTGELFF
v_call: TRBV7-2
j_call: TRBJ2-2
d_call: TRBD2
clone_size: .
cdr3_length: 17

cdr3_nt: TGCGCCAGCAGCAGGAGGGCCGAGACTAACTATGGCTACACCTTC
cdr3_aa: CASSRRAETNYGYTF
v_call: TRBV4-3
j_call: TRBJ1-2
d_call: .
clone_size: once
cdr3_length: 15

cdr3_nt: TGTGCCACCAGCAGAGGGGCGGGTGGACCATCCTACGAGCAGTACTTC
cdr3_aa: CATSRGAGGPSYEQYF
v_call: TRBV15
j_call: TRBJ2-7
d_call: .
clone_size: few
cdr3_length: 16

cdr3_nt: TGTGCCAGCAGCGTAGGACAGGGAACCAATCAGCCCCAGCATTTT
cdr3_aa: CASSVGQGTNQPQHF
v_call: TRBV9
j_call: TRBJ1-5
d_call: TRBD1
clone_size: few
cdr3_length: 15

cdr3_nt: TGTGCCAGCAGTTCCCACCCATCGGACAGGGATGAGGATGGCTACACCTTC
cdr3_aa: CASSSHPSDRDEDGYTF
v_call: TRBV28
j_call: TRBJ1-2
d_call: TRBD1
clone_size: .
cdr3_length: 17

cdr3_nt: TGTGCCAGCAGTTACGGTAGCGGGAGACTCGAGCAGTACTTC
cdr3_aa: CASSYGSGRLEQYF
v_call: TRBV6-5
j_call: TRBJ2-7
d_call: TRBD2
clone_size: once
cdr3_length: 14

cdr3_nt: TGTGCCAGCAGCATCAATAGCGGGAGCTCCTTGTACGAGCAGTACTTC
cdr3_aa: CASSINSGSSLYEQYF
v_call: TRBV7-3
j_call: TRBJ2-7
d_call: TRBD2
clone_size: .
cdr3_length: 16

cdr3_nt: TGTGCCAGCACCCCAGGAGGGCGAAGCTCCTATAATTCACCCCTCCACTTT
cdr3_aa: CASTPGGRSSYNSPLHF
v_call: TRBV5-4
j_call: TRBJ1-6
d_call: .
clone_size: .
cdr3_length: 17

cdr3_nt: TGTGCCACACCGACAGGGTTTATCGGGACTGAAGCTTTCTTT
cdr3_aa: CATPTGFIGTEAFF
v_call: TRBV11-3
j_call: TRBJ1-1
d_call: TRBD1
clone_size: .
cdr3_length: 14

cdr3_nt: TGTGCCAGCAGTTTCTCCGCGGAAAATCAGCCCCAGCATTTT
cdr3_aa: CASSFSAENQPQHF
v_call: TRBV6-1
j_call: TRBJ1-5
d_call: .
clone_size: .
cdr3_length: 14

cdr3_nt: TGTGCCAGCAGGTTCAGCTCCTATAATTCACCCCTCCACTTT
cdr3_aa: CASRFSSYNSPLHF
v_call: TRBV7-8
j_call: TRBJ1-6
d_call: .
clone_size: once
cdr3_length: 14

cdr3_nt: TGTGCCAGCAGCTTAGCCGACAGGGTGTCCTTCTTT
cdr3_aa: CASSLADRVSFF
v_call: TRBV7-9
j_call: TRBJ1-1
d_call: TRBD1
clone_size: .
cdr3_length: 12

cdr3_nt: TGTGCCACTTCGGGGATAGCGGGAGGAGGGACCGGGGAGCTGTTTTTT
cdr3_aa: CATSGIAGGGTGELFF
v_call: TRBV2
j_call: TRBJ2-2
d_call: TRBD2
clone_size: .
cdr3_length: 16

cdr3_nt: TGTGCCAGCAGCCTCATCCAGCGGGGGGGCTTAGAGACCCAGTACTTC
cdr3_aa: CASSLIQRGGLETQYF
v_call: TRBV7-6
j_call: TRBJ2-5
d_call: TRBD2
clone_size: few
cdr3_length: 16

cdr3_nt: TGTGCCAGCAGCCGGGACACATGGGCCACCGGGGAGCTGTTTTTT
cdr3_aa: CASSRDTWATGELFF
v_call: TRBV7-9
j_call: TRBJ2-2
d_call: .
clone_size: .
cdr3_length: 15

cdr3_nt: TGTGCCAGCAGCTTAGGGGACAGGGCTTATGGACTAGCCACGGGGACCCAGTACTTC
cdr3_aa: CASSLGDRAYGLATGTQYF
v_call: TRBV11-3
j_call: TRBJ2-5
d_call: .
clone_size: .
cdr3_length: 19

cdr3_nt: TGTGCCAGCAGCTCCGGGACAGGAGGAAACACCATATATTTT
cdr3_aa: CASSSGTGGNTIYF
v_call: TRBV28
j_call: TRBJ1-3
d_call: TRBD1
clone_size: .
cdr3_length: 14

cdr3_nt: TGTGCCAGCAGCTTTCCAGGGATAGGTGGCTACACCTTC
cdr3_aa: CASSFPGIGGYTF
v_call: TRBV7-2
j_call: TRBJ1-2
d_call: .
clone_size: few
cdr3_length: 13

cdr3_nt: TGTGCCAGCAGCCTTACCGGGACTAGCGAGTACAATGAGCAGTTCTTC
cdr3_aa: CASSLTGTSEYNEQFF
v_call: TRBV7-2
j_call: TRBJ2-1
d_call: TRBD2
clone_size: .
cdr3_length: 16

cdr3_nt: TGTGCCAGCAGCTTGCCCCGGGACACCTACGAGCAGTACTTC
cdr3_aa: CASSLPRDTYEQYF
v_call: TRBV7-9
j_call: TRBJ2-7
d_call: .
clone_size: .
cdr3_length: 14

cdr3_nt: TGTGCCAGCAGCGCACCGATGGGGGCAGGGGAAGTCTATGGCTACACCTTC
cdr3_aa: CASSAPMGAGEVYGYTF
v_call: TRBV9
j_call: TRBJ1-2
d_call: .
clone_size: .
cdr3_length: 17

cdr3_nt: TGTGCCAGCTCACCGAAAACGGACAGGGTAGTCTCTGGCTACACCTTC
cdr3_aa: CASSPKTDRVVSGYTF
v_call: TRBV18
j_call: TRBJ1-2
d_call: TRBD1
clone_size: few
cdr3_length: 16

cdr3_nt: TGTGCCAGCAGCCAACGCATAGTAAGCCTCTCTGGAAACACCATATATTTT
cdr3_aa: CASSQRIVSLSGNTIYF
v_call: TRBV4-2
j_call: TRBJ1-3
d_call: .
clone_size: .
cdr3_length: 17

cdr3_nt: TGTGCCTGTAAAGCGGGGGCTGGGGCCAACGTCCTGACTTTC
cdr3_aa: CACKAGAGANVLTF
v_call: TRBV30
j_call: TRBJ2-6
d_call: TRBD2
clone_size: .
cdr3_length: 14

cdr3_nt: TGTGCCACCAGCCTACGCGGAGTTAGCGGGAGGCCCTCGGCCTACGAGCAGTACTTC
cdr3_aa: CATSLRGVSGRPSAYEQYF
v_call: TRBV15
j_call: TRBJ2-7
d_call: TRBD2
clone_size: .
cdr3_length: 19